This T cell receptor (beta chain) was obtained from a study of shared clonotypes between healthy human individuals. Regarding the study as a whole: What naive subsets generally showed was a larger estimated richness than memory subsets showed.

Assay runs were performed at deep level. Some clones are missing from TCRdb's copy, which holds only in-frame ones; the method was immunoSEQ multiplex PCR. The sample includes a few million clones, roughly 92% of them seen just once. As concerns this clone: The antigen is unknown.

Specimen: naive CD4+ T cells sorted from blood. Subset specified: CD45RA+ positively selected. The receptor comes from a man younger than 30 in good health.

The CDR3 nucleotides are TGTGCCAGCTCACCTTACGGGACAGCTAACTATGGCTACACCTTC. Translation gives CASSPYGTANYGYTF. The chain uses TRBV18 and TRBJ1-2, with TRBD1 matching 7 bases. Trimming removed 3 bases from V and 0 bases from J; junction bases left unmatched: 4. CDR3 size: 15 residues. Germline CDR1 and CDR2: KGHSH and LQKENI.